The 2 T cell receptor beta chains reported below all come from one sample, sequenced in a study of beta chain features in type 1 diabetes. The study reverse transcribed the entire isolated RNA, so it sequenced expressed TCRB transcripts. TCRdb keeps only in-frame clones here, not all; method: immunoSEQ multiplex PCR. The data show about 260,000 clones, over 20% seen once. The study's findings and limits: Type 1 diabetes patients showed a moderate but significant shortening of TCRB CDR3s in all four CD4+ subsets.

The antigens these receptors bind are not known. Specimen: naive CD4+ T cells from blood. The receptors were gathered from a woman in her thirties or forties with type 1 diabetes.

This clone has a handful of counts. CDR3 nucleotides: TGCGCCAGCAGCTTGACGCGGCCCTACGAGCAGTACTTC. It codes for CASSLTRPYEQYF. The chain links TRBV5-1 to TRBJ2-7, with no clear D. This CDR3 is 13 amino acids long. Germline CDR1 reads SGHRS; CDR2 reads YFSETQ. The V gene lost 1 base and the J gene lost 2 bases, with 7 bases spanning the gap. Complete variable domain (other parts from reference TRBV5-1 and TRBJ2-7): KAGVTQTPRYLIKTRGQQVTLSCSPISGHRSVSWYQQTPGQGLQFLFEYFSETQRNKGNFPGRFSGRQFSNSRSEMNVSTLELGDSALYLCASSLTRPYEQYFGPGTRLTVT.

This clone was counted between two and nine times. This chain uses TRBV7-3 with TRBJ2-3, with D possibly TRBD2 on 6 matching bases. The CDR3 runs 14 residues. V gave up 6 bases and J gave up 2 bases, with 12 bases separating them. Germline CDR1 reads SGHTA; CDR2 reads FQGTGA. As DNA, the CDR3 is TGTGCCAGCAGTCCCGGCGGGATCACAGATACGCAGTATTTT. Encoded protein: CASSPGGITDTQYF.